These 32 T cell receptor beta chains were all obtained from the same sample, sequenced in a study of CXCR3-negative and CXCR3-positive naive CD8 T cells. Study conclusions and caveats: More hydrophobic TRB CDR3s occurred in CXCR3-positive than in CXCR3-negative naive cells.

5' RACE with UMI labels generated the TRB cDNA libraries. TCRdb re-called the 5' RACE reads and gives one entry per CDR3 protein, without DNA. Its clone listing holds some 6,600 distinct CDR3 sequences. Antigen specificity for these receptors is unknown. The source material was naive CXCR3+ CD8+ T cells from blood. The subset denotes: CD45RO-CCR7+CD27+CD95- naive CD8+ T cells expressing CXCR3 (TNR3+). These receptors all stem from a human donor in good health. Some clones in this sample may be carry-over from other donors' samples.

The J gene is TRBJ1-5, the V gene TRBV30; lacking DNA, the TRBD1 call made by TCRdb goes unchecked. CDR1 and CDR2 (germline): GTSNPN, SVGIG (reference sequence). The CDR3 is 13 residues long. CDR3 amino acids: CAWSVDRDQPQHF.

Considering frequency, this clonotype is medium-sized. This CDR3 reads CASAASPGIDEQFF. The genes are TRBV2 and TRBJ2-1; absent DNA, TCRdb's TRBD2 call cannot be checked. CDR1 SNHLY and CDR2 FYNNEI come from the germline V gene. The CDR3 has 14 amino acids.

The rearrangement joins TRBV6-6 to TRBJ2-5; TCRdb's D call of TRBD1 is untestable without DNA. Looked up from germline, CDR1 is MNHNY and CDR2 is SVGAGI (reference sequence). The CDR3 loop spans 14 amino acids. The CDR3: CASSYSGGDETQYF.

The chain combines TRBV29-1 with TRBJ2-1; the D gene TCRdb calls, TRBD2, cannot be checked with no DNA. The V gene's germline CDR1 is SQVTM and CDR2 ANQGSEA. This CDR3 is built from 14 residues. The CDR3: CSVVSGSPYNEQFF.

Frequency places this clonotype as medium-sized (0.01 to 0.1%). The chain is built from TRBV29-1 and TRBJ2-3; checking the TCRdb D call of TRBD2 is not possible without DNA. CDR3 length: 13 amino acids. The V gene's germline CDR1 is SQVTM and CDR2 ANQGSEA. The CDR3 reads CSVGTSGEDTQYF.

Measured by frequency, this clonotype is medium-sized. J is TRBJ2-7 and V is TRBV6-5; lacking DNA, the TRBD2 call made by TCRdb goes unchecked. In germline, CDR1 is MNHEY, CDR2 SVGAGI. CDR3 length: 18 amino acids. This CDR3 is CASSLNTPTSGISYEQYF.

The chain uses TRBV29-1 and TRBJ2-1; absent DNA, TCRdb's TRBD2 call cannot be checked. The length of the CDR3 is 14 residues. Germline CDR1 and CDR2: SQVTM and ANQGSEA. CDR3 in amino acids: CSVELTGAGNEQFF.

This rearrangement joins TRBV2 to TRBJ1-3. CDR3 size: 13 residues. Germline CDR1 SNHLY, CDR2 FYNNEI. CDR3 sequence: CASGPNSGNTIYF.

This clonotype is identified as medium-sized from frequency. The chain links TRBV5-6 to TRBJ1-2. Germline CDR1 reads SGHDT; CDR2 reads YYEEEE. The CDR3 has 13 residues. The CDR3 is CASSLGQSIGYTF.

V is TRBV9 and J is TRBJ2-1. Per germline, CDR1 SGDLS and CDR2 YYNGEE. The CDR3 is 15 residues long. The CDR3 here is CASSVGLSSYNEQFF.

This clonotype shows up as medium-sized by frequency. The CDR3 loop is CASSNRLAGTMEQYF. This chain links TRBV28 with TRBJ2-7; without DNA, the TCRdb call of TRBD2 cannot be checked. Germline V lookup: CDR1 MDHEN, CDR2 SYDVKM. CDR3 length: 15 residues.

This clonotype counts as medium-sized by frequency. This CDR3 is CSVPPANTDTQYF. The chain carries TRBV29-1 and TRBJ2-3. Germline V gene sequence: CDR1 SQVTM, CDR2 ANQGSEA. This CDR3 spans 13 amino acids.

The chain has TRBV2 and TRBJ2-1; as DNA is missing, the TRBD1 call by TCRdb cannot be tested. This CDR3 spans 11 amino acids. The germline gives CDR1 SNHLY, CDR2 FYNNEI. This chain's CDR3 is CASPLVSEQFF.

This clonotype shows up as medium-sized by frequency. This chain uses TRBV29-1 with TRBJ1-2; TCRdb's D gene call, TRBD1, goes unchecked for lack of DNA. Germline CDR1 SQVTM, CDR2 ANQGSEA. This CDR3 region has 13 residues. CDR3 residues: CSVSLIGGYGYTF.

By frequency, this clonotype is medium-sized. The rearrangement joins TRBV12-3 or TRBV12-4 to TRBJ2-3; TCRdb designates TRBD1, a call that cannot be tested without DNA. This CDR3 region has 12 residues. The CDR3 sequence is CASSAGVDTQYF.

This clonotype ranks as medium-sized in terms of frequency. The rearrangement uses TRBV12-3 or TRBV12-4 and TRBJ2-1; the D call of TRBD1 rests on TCRdb alone, since no DNA is present to check it. This CDR3 contains 13 residues. CDR3 loop: CASSSSGDNEQFF.

The chain uses TRBV7-9 and TRBJ1-1. This CDR3 region has 13 residues. Germline V gene data show CDR1 as SEHNR and CDR2 as FQNEAQ (reference sequence). The CDR3 loop reads CASSLVGLAEAFF.

The V call is TRBV28, the J call TRBJ2-5; the TCRdb D gene call, TRBD1, has no DNA to confirm it. The CDR3 is 15 residues long. Germline V gene sequence: CDR1 MDHEN, CDR2 SYDVKM. The CDR3 loop is CASSLGTGYVETQYF.

The rearrangement joins TRBV29-1 to TRBJ1-1. The CDR3 contains 12 residues. In germline, CDR1 is SQVTM, CDR2 ANQGSEA. CDR3 residues: CSVVGSDTEAFF.

The V and J genes are TRBV20-1 and TRBJ2-7; there is no DNA to check the TCRdb D call of TRBD2. The CDR3 is 16 residues long. From germline, CDR1 is DFQATT and CDR2 SNEGSKA (reference sequence). CDR3 protein: CSAVGLAGVLGYEQYF.

This chain connects TRBV10-2 to TRBJ2-3; as DNA is missing, the TRBD2 call by TCRdb cannot be tested. The CDR3 sequence is 16 residues long. The germline V gene has CDR1 WSHSY and CDR2 SAAADI. The CDR3 spells CASSFPGRAGTDTQYF.

This clonotype is medium-sized by frequency. This chain connects TRBV29-1 to TRBJ2-5. The CDR3 loop spans 11 amino acids. The V gene's germline CDR1 is SQVTM and CDR2 ANQGSEA. The CDR3 loop reads CSVDWSETQYF.

According to its frequency, this clonotype is medium-sized. This chain connects TRBV7-9 to TRBJ2-1; the D call from TCRdb, TRBD1, cannot be confirmed without DNA. The CDR3 contains 14 residues. CDR1 and CDR2 (germline): SEHNR, FQNEAQ (reference sequence). The CDR3 is CASSLGTGDLEQFF.

This clonotype is medium-sized by frequency. The chain couples TRBV25-1 to TRBJ2-5; as DNA is missing, the TRBD2 call by TCRdb cannot be tested. CDR1 MGHDK and CDR2 SYGVNS come from the germline V gene. This CDR3 is 15 amino acids long. CDR3 sequence: CASSELGAAQETQYF. The whole variable domain, remainder taken from reference TRBV25-1 and TRBJ2-5, is EADIYQTPRYLVIGTGKKITLECSQTMGHDKMYWYQQDPGMELHLIHYSYGVNSTEKGDLSSESTVSRIRTEHFPLTLESARPSHTSQYLCASSELGAAQETQYFGPGTRLLVL.

The V call is TRBV29-1, the J call TRBJ2-1; TCRdb returns TRBD2, unconfirmable since there is no DNA. The CDR3 consists of 14 residues. Germline V gene sequence: CDR1 SQVTM, CDR2 ANQGSEA. CDR3 residues: CSVGGTLHGNEQFF.

The chain recombines TRBV21-1 with TRBJ2-3; TCRdb indicates TRBD1, and absent DNA this call remains unverified. TRBV21-1 is a recognized pseudogene. The CDR3 is 16 residues long. The CDR3 here is CASSKRKGIPPDTQYF.

The chain couples TRBV18 to TRBJ1-1; lacking DNA, the TRBD1 call made by TCRdb goes unchecked. This CDR3 region has 15 residues. Germline V lookup: CDR1 KGHSH, CDR2 LQKENI. The CDR3: CASSPMTETNTEAFF.

This chain uses TRBV14 with TRBJ1-1. The CDR3 runs to 14 residues. The germline gives CDR1 SGHDN, CDR2 FVKESK. CDR3 region: CASSQTTMNTEAFF.

The V and J genes are TRBV14 and TRBJ2-2. The germline V gene encodes CDR1 SGHDN and CDR2 FVKESK. This CDR3 region has 14 residues. This chain's CDR3 is CASSQDWNTGELFF.

Frequency places this clonotype as medium-sized (0.01 to 0.1%). This rearrangement joins TRBV29-1 to TRBJ1-1; TCRdb's D call, TRBD1, is unchecked because there is no DNA. Germline V lookup: CDR1 SQVTM, CDR2 ANQGSEA. The CDR3 is made up of 13 amino acids. The CDR3 reads CSVPYRGEAEAFF.

V usage is TRBV29-1 and J usage is TRBJ2-2; there is no DNA to check the TCRdb D call of TRBD1. CDR3 size: 15 residues. CDR1 is SQVTM and CDR2 is ANQGSEA in the germline V gene. The chain's CDR3 is CSVVPRDSSTGELFF.

This clonotype counts as medium-sized by frequency. V is TRBV12-3 or TRBV12-4 and J is TRBJ2-3; TCRdb indicates TRBD1, and absent DNA this call remains unverified. This CDR3 comprises 18 residues. CDR3: CASSDTRGQGRWADTQYF.